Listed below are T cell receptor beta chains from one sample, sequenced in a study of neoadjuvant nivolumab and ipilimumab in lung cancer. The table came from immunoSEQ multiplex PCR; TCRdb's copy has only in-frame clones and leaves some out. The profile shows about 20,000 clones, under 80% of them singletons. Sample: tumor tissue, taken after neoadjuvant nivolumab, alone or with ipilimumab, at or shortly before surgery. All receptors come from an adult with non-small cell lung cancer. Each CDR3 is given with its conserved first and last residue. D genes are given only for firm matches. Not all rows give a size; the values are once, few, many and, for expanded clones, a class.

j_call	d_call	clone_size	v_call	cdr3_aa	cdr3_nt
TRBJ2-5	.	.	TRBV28	CASSHQMRETQYF	TGTGCCAGCAGTCATCAGATGCGGGAGACCCAGTACTTC
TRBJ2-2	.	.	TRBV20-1	CSARGTGELFF	TGCAGTGCTAGGGGGACCGGGGAGCTGTTTTTT
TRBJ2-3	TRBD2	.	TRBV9	CASSVGIPAGGTDTQYF	TGTGCCAGCAGCGTAGGAATCCCGGCGGGGGGCACAGATACGCAGTATTTT
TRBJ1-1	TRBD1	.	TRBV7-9	CASSSPGGVGTEAFF	TGTGCCAGCAGCTCCCCAGGGGGGGTGGGCACTGAAGCTTTCTTT
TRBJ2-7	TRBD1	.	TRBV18	CASSPRGGQGPPYEQYF	TGTGCCAGCTCACCACGGGGGGGACAGGGGCCCCCCTACGAGCAGTACTTC
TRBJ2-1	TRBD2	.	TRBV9	CASSVGWTSSYNEQFF	TGTGCCAGCAGCGTAGGGTGGACTAGCTCCTACAATGAGCAGTTCTTC
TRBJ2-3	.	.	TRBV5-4	CASSSDAQGDTQYF	TGTGCCAGCAGCTCGGACGCCCAGGGGGATACGCAGTATTTT
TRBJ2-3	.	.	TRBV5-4	CASSFDTDTQYF	TGTGCCAGCAGCTTCGACACAGATACGCAGTATTTT
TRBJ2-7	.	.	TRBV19	CASSIGGRKSYEQYF	TGTGCCAGTAGTATAGGTGGGAGGAAATCCTACGAGCAGTACTTC
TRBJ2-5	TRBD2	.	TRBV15	CATSRAGTSARGTQYF	TGTGCCACCAGCAGAGCTGGGACTAGCGCCAGAGGGACCCAGTACTTC
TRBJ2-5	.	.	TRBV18	CASSPRPGVKSSREETQYF	TGTGCCAGCTCACCACGTCCAGGGGTAAAATCAAGCCGTGAAGAGACCCAGTACTTC
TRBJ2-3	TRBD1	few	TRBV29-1	CSAFRDSWYF	TGCAGCGCTTTCCGGGACAGCTGGTATTTT
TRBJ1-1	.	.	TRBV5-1	CASSRGVNTEAFF	TGCGCCAGCAGCAGAGGGGTGAACACTGAAGCTTTCTTT
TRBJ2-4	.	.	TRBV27	CASSFLAGPAGNIQYF	TGTGCCAGCAGTTTCCTCGCCGGGCCAGCGGGAAACATTCAGTACTTC
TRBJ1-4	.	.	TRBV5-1	CASRQGTTNEKLFF	TGCGCCAGCAGGCAGGGGACTACTAATGAAAAACTGTTTTTT
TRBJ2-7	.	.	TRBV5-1	CASSLDGRYYEQYF	TGCGCCAGCAGCTTGGACGGCAGGTACTACGAGCAGTACTTC
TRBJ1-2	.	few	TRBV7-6	CASSLGPQGSNYGYTF	TGTGCCAGCAGCTTAGGGCCCCAGGGATCCAACTATGGCTACACCTTC
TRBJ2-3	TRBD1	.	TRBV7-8	CASSTGTAAYTQYF	TGTGCCAGCAGCACAGGGACAGCGGCCTACACGCAGTATTTT
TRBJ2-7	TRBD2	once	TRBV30	CAWSPSGRFEQYF	TGTGCCTGGAGTCCTAGCGGGAGGTTCGAGCAGTACTTC
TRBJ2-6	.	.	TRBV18	CASSKSGSSGANVLTF	TGTGCCAGCTCCAAAAGTGGGTCTTCTGGGGCCAACGTCCTGACTTTC
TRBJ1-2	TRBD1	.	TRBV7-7	CASSDGQGGDYGYTF	TGTGCCAGCAGTGATGGACAGGGGGGCGACTATGGCTACACCTTC
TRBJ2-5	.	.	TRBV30	CAWSVQGPETQYF	TGTGCCTGGAGCGTACAGGGACCGGAGACCCAGTACTTC
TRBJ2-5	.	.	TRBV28	CASSPPTTGETQYF	TGTGCCAGCAGTCCCCCGACGACGGGTGAGACCCAGTACTTC
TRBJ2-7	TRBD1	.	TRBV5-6	CASSPSSGTGTYEQYF	TGTGCCAGCAGCCCATCGTCCGGGACAGGGACCTACGAGCAGTACTTC